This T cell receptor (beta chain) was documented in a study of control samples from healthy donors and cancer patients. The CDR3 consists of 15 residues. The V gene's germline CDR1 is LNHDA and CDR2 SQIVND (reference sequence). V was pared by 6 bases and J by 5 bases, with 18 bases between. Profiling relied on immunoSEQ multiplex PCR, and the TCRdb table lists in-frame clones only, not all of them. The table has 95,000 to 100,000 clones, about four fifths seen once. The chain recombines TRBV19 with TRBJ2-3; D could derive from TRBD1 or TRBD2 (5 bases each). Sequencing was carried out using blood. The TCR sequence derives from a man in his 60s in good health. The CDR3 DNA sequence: TGTGCCAGTAGGTCCCCGGGGCCCTGGGGAGATACGCAGTATTTT. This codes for CASRSPGPWGDTQYF.